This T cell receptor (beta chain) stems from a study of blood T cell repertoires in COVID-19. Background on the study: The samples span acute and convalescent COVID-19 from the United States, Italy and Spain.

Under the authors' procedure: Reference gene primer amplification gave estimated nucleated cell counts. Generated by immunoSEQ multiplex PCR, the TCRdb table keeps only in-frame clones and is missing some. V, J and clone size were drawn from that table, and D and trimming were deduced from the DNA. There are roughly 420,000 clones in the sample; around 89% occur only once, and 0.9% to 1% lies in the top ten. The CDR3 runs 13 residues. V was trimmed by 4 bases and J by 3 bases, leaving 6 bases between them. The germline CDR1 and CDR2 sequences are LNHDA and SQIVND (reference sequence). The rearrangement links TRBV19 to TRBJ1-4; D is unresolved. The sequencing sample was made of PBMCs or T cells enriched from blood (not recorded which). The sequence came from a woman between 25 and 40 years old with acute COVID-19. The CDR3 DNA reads TGTGCCAGTAGTAGAGGAGCTAATGAAAAACTGTTTTTT. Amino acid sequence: CASSRGANEKLFF.